The rows below give T cell receptor beta chains drawn from one sample of a study of sequential checkpoint blockade in melanoma. The protocol was immunoSEQ multiplex PCR, while the TCRdb copy is restricted to in-frame clones and leaves out a portion. The sample has 10,000 to 15,000 clones, around 65% seen once; the top ten hold roughly 20%. Sequences were derived from CD8+ T cells sorted from blood (inferred from file names), sampled from a patient given nivolumab and ipilimumab in sequence. The source is a human donor with melanoma. Each CDR3 is given with its conserved first and last residue. A D gene is named only where the DNA matches it firmly. Only part of the rows carry a size: once, few, many, or a class if the clone is expanded.

TRBV5-8	TRBJ2-1	few	TRBD1	TGTGCCAGCGAGTCCCTACAGGGGTACAATGAGCAGTTCTTC	CASESLQGYNEQFF
TRBV18	TRBJ2-3	-	TRBD2	TGTGCCAGCTCATCTACGAGGACTAGCGGGACCACAGATACGCAGTATTTT	CASSSTRTSGTTDTQYF
TRBV15	TRBJ1-2	-	-	TGTGCCACCAGCAGAGATCTGCGGGGCAGGGTTGGCTACACCTTC	CATSRDLRGRVGYTF
TRBV4-1	TRBJ2-1	few	-	TGCGCCAGCAGCCAAGAATGGAGCGGCTCCTACAATGAGCAGTTCTTC	CASSQEWSGSYNEQFF
TRBV13	TRBJ1-6	-	TRBD1	TGTGCCAGCAGCTTAGGCTCGGGACAGGGCAATTCACCCCTCCACTTT	CASSLGSGQGNSPLHF
TRBV15	TRBJ2-7	-	-	TGTGCCACCAATAGTGAGGACTCATCCTACGAGCAGTACTTC	CATNSEDSSYEQYF
TRBV19	TRBJ1-1	-	TRBD1	TGTGCCAGTAGTCGCCGGGACAGGGGCGGGAACACTGAAGCTTTCTTT	CASSRRDRGGNTEAFF
TRBV5-1	TRBJ1-5	-	-	TGCGCCAGCAGCTTGCAGGGTCCTCAGCCCCAGCATTTT	CASSLQGPQPQHF
TRBV7-9	TRBJ2-1	few	-	TGTGCCAGCAGCTCATCGCGGCGCTCCTACAATGAGCAGTTCTTC	CASSSSRRSYNEQFF
TRBV7-9	TRBJ2-7	-	-	TGTGCCAGCAGCTCAAAACAGGGTTACTACGAGCAGTACTTC	CASSSKQGYYEQYF
TRBV27	TRBJ2-5	-	-	TGTGCCAGCAACCCAAGCCCAGGACAACAAGAGACCCAGTACTTC	CASNPSPGQQETQYF
TRBV2	TRBJ2-2	-	TRBD1	TGTGCCAGCGGCCCGTGGACAGGTCCCTCCGCCGGGGAGCTGTTTTTT	CASGPWTGPSAGELFF
TRBV18	TRBJ2-7	-	-	TGTGCCAGTACCTCTGAGGAGGTCCCCTACGAGCAGTACTTC	CASTSEEVPYEQYF
TRBV5-6	TRBJ1-6	-	-	TGTGCCAGCAGCCCGGAAGGGGCCTCCTATAATTCACCCCTCCACTTT	CASSPEGASYNSPLHF
TRBV7-1	TRBJ1-6	-	TRBD1	TGTGCCAGCAGCTTAATTCCAGTATCAGGGACAGGGGCCATGGAGGGGCCCCTCCACTTT	CASSLIPVSGTGAMEGPLHF